The 18 T cell receptor beta chains reported below all come from one sample, sequenced in a study of T cell responses to AZD1222 COVID-19 vaccine. The method was immunoSEQ multiplex PCR; TCRdb's version includes in-frame clones alone and lacks a portion of them. The data show about 120,000 clones, with roughly 90% seen just once and roughly 7% held by the top ten. Specimen: peripheral blood, collected 28 days after the second AZD1222 dose. These receptors were obtained from an adult who received the AZD1222 COVID-19 vaccine.

The genes are TRBV7-9 and TRBJ2-5; TRBD1 agrees at 9 bases. The CDR3 covers 17 residues. Germline V lookup: CDR1 SEHNR, CDR2 FQNEAQ (reference sequence). V trimming: 3 bases; J trimming: 5 bases; junction bases outside the gene matches: 13. The DNA of the CDR3 is TGTGCCAGCAGCTTGAGTTTGGTGGGGACAGGGAGGGAGACCCAGTACTTC. Translation: CASSLSLVGTGRETQYF.

This clone was picked up one time. This chain joins TRBV5-6 and TRBJ2-5, with TRBD1 identical over 8 bases. CDR3 length: 16 residues. Germline CDR1 reads SGHDT; CDR2 reads YYEEEE. The V segment lost 4 bases and the J segment 5 bases; nucleotides outside the gene matches: 13. In DNA form, the CDR3 reads TGTGCCAGCAGCGAAGACCAGGGGGCAGTCTATGAGACCCAGTACTTC. Its translation is CASSEDQGAVYETQYF. Variable domain in full (rest from reference TRBV5-6 and TRBJ2-5): DAGVTQSPTHLIKTRGQQVTLRCSPKSGHDTVSWYQQALGQGPQFIFQYYEEEERQRGNFPDRFSGHQFPNYSSELNVNALLLGDSALYLCASSEDQGAVYETQYFGPGTRLLVL.

The chain combines TRBV21-1 with TRBJ1-1. TRBV21-1 is a pseudogene segment. The length of the CDR3 is 13 residues. CDR3 nucleotide sequence: TGTGCCAAACAAAACGGGGACTGCACTGAAGCTTTCTTT. The encoded protein is CAKQNGDCTEAFF.

The gene calls are TRBV5-8 and TRBJ1-3; perhaps TRBD1 as D (6 bases). The CDR3 is 16 amino acids. Looked up from germline, CDR1 is SGHTS and CDR2 is YDEGEE. V shed 3 bases and J shed 0 bases, with 13 bases lying between them. The CDR3 spells CASSSPDSHSGNTIYF. For the CDR3, the DNA is TGTGCCAGCAGCTCACCGGACAGCCACTCTGGAAACACCATATATTTT. Supplemented by reference TRBV5-8 and TRBJ1-3, the full variable domain reads EAGVTQSPTHLIKTRGQQATLRCSPISGHTSVYWYQQALGLGLQFLLWYDEGEERNRGNFPPRFSGRQFPNYSSELNVNALELEDSALYLCASSSPDSHSGNTIYFGEGSWLTVV.

The rearrangement joins TRBV7-9 to TRBJ2-7; D is unclear. Trimming removed 5 bases from V and 0 bases from J, with 5 bases in between. Germline CDR1 reads SEHNR; CDR2 reads FQNEAQ (reference sequence). This CDR3 comprises 12 residues. The CDR3 protein is CASSPPSYEQYF. The DNA of the CDR3 is TGTGCCAGCAGCCCTCCCTCCTACGAGCAGTACTTC.

This chain joins TRBV13 and TRBJ2-3; D gene unclear. Deletions cut 2 bases from V and 1 base from J, with 7 bases between. CDR1 PRHDT and CDR2 FYEKMQ come from the germline V gene (reference sequence). The CDR3 sequence is 14 residues long. CDR3 nucleotide sequence: TGTGCCAGCAGCTTAAATAGGGGCACAGATACGCAGTATTTT. It specifies CASSLNRGTDTQYF. The full variable domain, rest sourced from reference TRBV13 and TRBJ2-3, is AAGVIQSPRHLIKEKRETATLKCYPIPRHDTVYWYQQGPGQDPQFLISFYEKMQSDKGSIPDRFSAQQFSDYHSELNMSSLELGDSALYFCASSLNRGTDTQYFGPGTRLTVL.

V is TRBV27 and J is TRBJ2-5; 7 nucleotides align to TRBD1. Per the germline V gene, CDR1 is MNHEY and CDR2 is SMNVEV (reference sequence). Trimming at V came to 3 bases and at J to 1 base, leaving 8 bases not matched to a gene. There are 16 residues in the CDR3. The CDR3 protein is CASSFSTRQGQETQYF. In DNA, the CDR3 is TGTGCCAGCAGTTTTTCCACTCGACAGGGCCAAGAGACCCAGTACTTC.

The chain uses TRBV9 and TRBJ1-3; possible D gene TRBD1, 5 bases. The V end lost 3 bases, the J end lost 9 bases, and 16 bases lay between the germline ends. The CDR3 runs to 14 residues. Per the germline V gene, CDR1 is SGDLS and CDR2 is YYNGEE. For the CDR3, the DNA is TGTGCCAGCAGCGCCATAACAGGTCGCGGCACCATATATTTT. It encodes CASSAITGRGTIYF.

The J gene is TRBJ2-1, the V gene TRBV3-1 (or the pseudogene TRBV3-2); D is possibly TRBD1 (6 bases). V was clipped by 4 bases and J by 0 bases, with 10 bases between them. The germline gives CDR1 LGHDT, CDR2 YNNKEL (reference sequence). This CDR3 is 15 amino acids long. The CDR3 region has the DNA TGTGCCAGCAGCCGGGACACCTACTCCTACAATGAGCAGTTCTTC. It codes for CASSRDTYSYNEQFF.

The chain combines TRBV27 with TRBJ1-2, with 9 nucleotides matching TRBD1. The CDR3 sequence is 14 residues long. Trimming at V came to 4 bases and at J to 7 bases, leaving 7 bases not matched to a gene. Germline V lookup: CDR1 MNHEY, CDR2 SMNVEV (reference sequence). The CDR3 is CASSWTGAVGGYTF. CDR3 DNA sequence: TGTGCCAGCAGTTGGACAGGGGCCGTCGGTGGCTACACCTTC.

This clone was seen a single time. CDR3 protein: CASSFLTARGVGEKLFF. The CDR3 bases are TGTGCCAGCAGCTTCCTCACGGCCAGGGGAGTTGGGGAAAAACTGTTTTTT. The V gene is TRBV5-6, the J gene TRBJ1-4; TRBD1 is a possible D gene (6 bases). Trimming removed 2 bases at V and 8 bases at J, with 22 bases between. From germline, CDR1 is SGHDT and CDR2 YYEEEE. This CDR3 has 17 amino acids.

This sequence joins TRBV30 and TRBJ2-7; D perhaps matches TRBD1 (5 bases). The CDR3 spans 13 residues. Trimming stripped 2 bases from V and 3 bases from J, with 11 bases between. Germline CDR1 and CDR2: GTSNPN and SVGIG (reference sequence). DNA of the CDR3: TGTGCCTGGAGTAGGGGAAGCCTCTACGAGCAGTACTTC. It translates to CAWSRGSLYEQYF.

This chain links TRBV6-5 with TRBJ2-7, with a possible D match to TRBD1 (6 bases). The CDR3 covers 14 residues. Between the trimmed V and J ends, which lost 6 bases and 2 bases, there was a span of 14 bases. Germline lookup yields CDR1 MNHEY and CDR2 SVGAGI. The CDR3 DNA reads as TGTGCCAGCAGCTCCGACAGGAGGACCTACGAGCAGTACTTC. Translated, it gives CASSSDRRTYEQYF.

The rearrangement joins TRBV9 to TRBJ2-2; 9 nucleotides line up with TRBD2. Germline CDR1 SGDLS, CDR2 YYNGEE. This CDR3 contains 17 residues. V was pared by 1 base and J by 3 bases, with 7 bases of the junction left unmatched. CDR3 DNA sequence: TGTGCCAGCAGCGTACCCATAGCGGGAGTAGACACCGGGGAGCTGTTTTTT. This gives the protein CASSVPIAGVDTGELFF. The full variable domain, rest sourced from reference TRBV9 and TRBJ2-2, is DSGVTQTPKHLITATGQRVTLRCSPRSGDLSVYWYQQSLDQGLQFLIQYYNGEERAKGNILERFSAQQFPDLHSELNLSSLELGDSALYFCASSVPIAGVDTGELFFGEGSRLTVL.

The chain employs TRBV5-6 and TRBJ2-3, with 8 bases fitting TRBD1. CDR1 and CDR2 from the germline V gene are SGHDT and YYEEEE. This CDR3 has 16 amino acids. J gave up 2 bases and V 0 bases, and 5 bases lay outside the gene matches. The CDR3 region has the DNA TGTGCCAGCAGCTTGGGACAGGGGATGATCACAGATACGCAGTATTTT. Translating gives CASSLGQGMITDTQYF.

This chain uses TRBV6-1 with TRBJ1-1; no clear D. Trimming took 0 bases from V and 3 from J, leaving 17 bases between them. The CDR3 length is 17 residues. CDR1 and CDR2 (germline): MNHNS, SASEGT. CDR3 DNA sequence: TGTGCCAGCAGTGAAGCAAGGCTGCAGAGCCCCTACACTGAAGCTTTCTTT. Amino acid sequence: CASSEARLQSPYTEAFF.

The J gene is TRBJ2-1, the V gene TRBV3-1 (or the pseudogene TRBV3-2); TRBD2 might be the D (5 bases). V was cut by 6 bases and J by 9 bases, with 9 bases left in between. CDR3 length: 11 residues. In germline, CDR1 is LGHDT, CDR2 YNNKEL (reference sequence). The CDR3 region is CASRGSSEQFF. CDR3 sequence (DNA): TGTGCCAGCAGAGGGAGCAGTGAGCAGTTCTTC.

The chain links TRBV4-3 to TRBJ2-7, with TRBD2 matching 10 bases. V shed 6 bases, J shed 2 bases, and the junction held 7 bases outside the gene matches. The CDR3 is made up of 15 amino acids. Germline V gene sequence: CDR1 LGHNA, CDR2 YSLEER. CDR3 DNA: TGCGCCAGCAGTGCGATAGCGGGAGGACCCTACGAGCAGTACTTC. It encodes CASSAIAGGPYEQYF.